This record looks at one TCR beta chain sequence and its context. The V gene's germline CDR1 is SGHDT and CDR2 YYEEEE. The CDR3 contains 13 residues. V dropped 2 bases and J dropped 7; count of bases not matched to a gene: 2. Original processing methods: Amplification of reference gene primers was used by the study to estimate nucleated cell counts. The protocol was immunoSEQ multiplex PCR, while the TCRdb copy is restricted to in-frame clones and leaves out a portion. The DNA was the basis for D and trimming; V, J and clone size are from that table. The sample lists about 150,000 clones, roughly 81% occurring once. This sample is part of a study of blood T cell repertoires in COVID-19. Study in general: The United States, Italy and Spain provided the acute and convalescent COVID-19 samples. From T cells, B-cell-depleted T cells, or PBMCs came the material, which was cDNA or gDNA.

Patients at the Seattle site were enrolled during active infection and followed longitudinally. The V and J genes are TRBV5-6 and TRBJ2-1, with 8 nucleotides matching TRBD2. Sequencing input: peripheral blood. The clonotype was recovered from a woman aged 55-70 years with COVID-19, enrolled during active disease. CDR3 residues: CASSFVAGNEQFF. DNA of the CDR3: TGTGCCAGCAGCTTTGTAGCGGGGAATGAGCAGTTCTTC.